This T cell receptor (beta chain) was retrieved from a study of cytomegalovirus exposure and HLA in healthy donors. About the research overall: Later analysis reported that the approximately 110 validation repertoires shared the platform of the roughly 710 first-cohort repertoires. General observations from the study: The authors enumerated 180 or so TCR beta chains as linked to cytomegalovirus.

Trimming cost V 5 bases and J 6 bases, with 8 bases left between them. The CDR3 runs to 12 residues. Germline CDR1 and CDR2: MDHEN and SYDVKM. Assay used: immunoSEQ multiplex PCR; TCRdb lists only in-frame clones, some missing. The repertoire consists of about 200,000 clones, with 84% occurring once and the leading ten covering 13%. Note on this clone: Its antigen remains unknown.

This sequence joins TRBV28 and TRBJ1-5; D might be TRBD1 (6 bases). Sequencing was carried out using PBMCs. This receptor was obtained from a woman aged 25 to 39 in good health and CMV-seropositive. The CDR3 DNA sequence: TGTGCCAGCAGTCTAGGGGGTCAGCCCCAGCATTTT. Its translation: CASSLGGQPQHF.